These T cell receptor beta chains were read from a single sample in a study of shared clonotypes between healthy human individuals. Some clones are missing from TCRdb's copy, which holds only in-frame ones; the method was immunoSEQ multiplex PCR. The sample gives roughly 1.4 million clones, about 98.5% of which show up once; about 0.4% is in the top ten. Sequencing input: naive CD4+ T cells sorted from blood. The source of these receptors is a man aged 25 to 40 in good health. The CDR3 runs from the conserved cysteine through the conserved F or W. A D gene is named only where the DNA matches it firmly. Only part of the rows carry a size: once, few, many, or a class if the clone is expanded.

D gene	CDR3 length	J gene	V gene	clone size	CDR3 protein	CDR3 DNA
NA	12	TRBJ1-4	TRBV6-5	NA	CASSYGWGKLFF	TGTGCCAGCAGTTACGGATGGGGAAAACTGTTTTTT
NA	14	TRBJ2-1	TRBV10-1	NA	CASSEYSSYNEQFF	TGCGCCAGCAGCGAATACAGCTCCTACAATGAGCAGTTCTTC
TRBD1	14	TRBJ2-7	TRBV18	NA	CASSPAQGADEQYF	TGTGCCAGCTCACCAGCACAGGGGGCGGACGAGCAGTACTTC
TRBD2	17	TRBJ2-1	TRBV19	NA	CASSIGLAGGGYNEQFF	TGTGCCAGTAGTATAGGACTAGCGGGAGGTGGATACAATGAGCAGTTCTTC
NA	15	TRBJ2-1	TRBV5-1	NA	CASSFRASSYNEQFF	TGCGCCAGCAGCTTTCGGGCAAGCTCCTACAATGAGCAGTTCTTC
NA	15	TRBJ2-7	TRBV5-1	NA	CASSLRDGRDVGQYF	TGCGCCAGCAGCCTACGGGACGGAAGAGATGTCGGGCAGTACTTC
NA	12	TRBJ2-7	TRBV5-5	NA	CASSPTGHEQYF	TGTGCCAGCAGTCCTACGGGCCACGAGCAGTACTTC
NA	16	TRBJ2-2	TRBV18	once	CASSPPAGLNTGELFF	TGTGCCAGCTCACCACCGGCGGGACTGAACACCGGGGAGCTGTTTTTT
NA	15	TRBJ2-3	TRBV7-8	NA	CASSLVDGHPDTQYF	TGTGCCAGCAGCTTAGTTGACGGACATCCAGATACGCAGTATTTT
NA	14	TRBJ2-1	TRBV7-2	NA	CASSSPGRSDEQFF	TGTGCCAGCAGCTCCCCCGGCAGGTCCGATGAGCAGTTCTTC
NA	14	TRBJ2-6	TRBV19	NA	CASSGTAGANVLTF	TGTGCCAGTAGTGGTACTGCTGGGGCCAACGTCCTGACTTTC
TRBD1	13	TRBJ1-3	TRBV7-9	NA	CASSLQGLNTIYF	TGTGCCAGCAGCCTACAGGGGTTGAACACCATATATTTT
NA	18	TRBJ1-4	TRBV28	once	CASSFQNGRQGYEEKLFF	TGTGCCAGCAGTTTCCAGAATGGACGCCAGGGATATGAGGAAAAACTGTTTTTT
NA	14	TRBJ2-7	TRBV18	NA	CASSPLGQSNEQYF	TGTGCCAGCTCACCACTGGGGCAGTCCAACGAGCAGTACTTC
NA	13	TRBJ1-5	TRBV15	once	CATSRDEVEPQHF	TGTGCCACCAGCAGAGATGAAGTTGAGCCCCAGCATTTT
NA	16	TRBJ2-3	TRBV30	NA	CAWSAGGLAGTDTQYF	TGTGCCTGGAGTGCCGGGGGGCTAGCGGGCACAGATACGCAGTATTTT
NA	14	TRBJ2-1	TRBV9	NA	CASSVPALYNEQFF	TGTGCCAGCAGCGTACCGGCCCTTTACAATGAGCAGTTCTTC
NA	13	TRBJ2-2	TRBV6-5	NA	CASSYGQFGELFF	TGTGCCAGCAGTTATGGGCAGTTCGGGGAGCTGTTTTTT
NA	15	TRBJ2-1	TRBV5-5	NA	CASNQGSGHLDEQFF	TGTGCCAGCAACCAGGGATCGGGACATCTCGATGAGCAGTTCTTC
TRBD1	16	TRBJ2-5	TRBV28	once	CASSLSPGQAQETQYF	TGTGCCAGCAGTTTGAGCCCCGGACAGGCTCAGGAGACCCAGTACTTC
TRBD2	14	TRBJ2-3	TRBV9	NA	CASSVFPGGDTQYF	TGTGCCAGCAGCGTATTTCCGGGGGGAGATACGCAGTATTTT
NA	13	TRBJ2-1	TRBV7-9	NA	CATDPGTLNEQFF	TGTGCCACTGATCCGGGGACCCTCAATGAGCAGTTCTTC
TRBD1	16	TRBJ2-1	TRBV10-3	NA	CAISDTGTGPYNEQFF	TGTGCCATCAGTGATACCGGGACAGGGCCTTACAATGAGCAGTTCTTC
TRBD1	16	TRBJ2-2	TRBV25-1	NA	CASSESGTGWTGELFF	TGTGCCAGCAGTGAATCCGGGACAGGGTGGACCGGGGAGCTGTTTTTT
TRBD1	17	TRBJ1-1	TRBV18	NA	CASSPSQGAIGYTEAFF	TGTGCCAGCTCACCATCCCAGGGGGCCATCGGGTACACTGAAGCTTTCTTT
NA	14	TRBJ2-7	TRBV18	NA	CASSPPGQAYEQYF	TGTGCCAGCTCACCACCCGGGCAGGCCTACGAGCAGTACTTC
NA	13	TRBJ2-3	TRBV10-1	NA	CASSESGQNTQYF	TGCGCCAGCAGTGAGTCGGGGCAGAATACGCAGTATTTT
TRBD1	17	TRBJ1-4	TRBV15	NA	CATSLHGTGVANEKLFF	TGTGCCACCAGCCTGCACGGGACAGGGGTGGCTAATGAAAAACTGTTTTTT
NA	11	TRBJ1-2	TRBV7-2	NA	CASSERHYYTF	TGTGCCAGCAGCGAGCGACATTACTACACCTTC
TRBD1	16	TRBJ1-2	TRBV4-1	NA	CASSREIGGAGYGYTF	TGCGCCAGCAGCCGCGAAATAGGGGGCGCGGGCTATGGCTACACCTTC
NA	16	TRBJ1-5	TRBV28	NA	CAAKGQTWGSNQPQHF	TGTGCCGCCAAAGGACAGACTTGGGGTAGCAATCAGCCCCAGCATTTT
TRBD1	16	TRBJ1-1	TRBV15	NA	CATSRVRTGRNTEAFF	TGTGCCACCAGCAGAGTCCGGACAGGTCGGAACACTGAAGCTTTCTTT
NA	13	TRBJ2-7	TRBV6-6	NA	CASRPGPPYEQYF	TGTGCCAGCAGGCCCGGACCCCCGTACGAGCAGTACTTC
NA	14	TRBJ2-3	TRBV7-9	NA	CASSLTSGADTQYF	TGTGCCAGCAGCTTGACTTCAGGCGCAGATACGCAGTATTTT
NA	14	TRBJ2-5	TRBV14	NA	CASSQDLGQETQYF	TGTGCCAGCAGCCAAGATCTCGGACAAGAGACCCAGTACTTC
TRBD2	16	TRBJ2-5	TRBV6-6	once	CASSQLRDAGGETQYF	TGTGCCAGCAGTCAACTCCGGGACGCCGGGGGGGAGACCCAGTACTTC
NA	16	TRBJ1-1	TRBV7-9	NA	CASSLEFGRTRTEAFF	TGTGCCAGCAGCTTAGAGTTTGGGAGGACGCGCACTGAAGCTTTCTTT
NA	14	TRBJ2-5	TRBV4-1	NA	CASSQDPGDETQYF	TGCGCCAGCAGCCAAGATCCAGGGGATGAGACCCAGTACTTC
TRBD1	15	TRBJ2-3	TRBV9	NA	CASSVGTGGADTQYF	TGTGCCAGCAGCGTCGGGACAGGGGGCGCGGATACGCAGTATTTT
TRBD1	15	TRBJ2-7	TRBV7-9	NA	CASSTSQGALYEQYF	TGTGCCAGCAGCACCTCGCAGGGGGCCCTCTACGAGCAGTACTTC
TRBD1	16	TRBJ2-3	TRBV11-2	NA	CASSPPRDRGSDTQYF	TGTGCCAGCAGCCCCCCTCGGGACAGGGGGTCAGATACGCAGTATTTT
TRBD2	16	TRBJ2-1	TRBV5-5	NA	CASSSGLAGDYNEQFF	TGTGCCAGCAGCTCGGGACTAGCGGGAGACTACAATGAGCAGTTCTTC
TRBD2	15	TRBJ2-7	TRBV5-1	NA	CASSSLAGGPYEQYF	TGCGCCAGCAGTTCCCTAGCGGGAGGGCCCTACGAGCAGTACTTC
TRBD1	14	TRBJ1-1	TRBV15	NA	CATSRKGAQTEAFF	TGTGCCACCAGCAGAAAGGGGGCGCAGACTGAAGCTTTCTTT
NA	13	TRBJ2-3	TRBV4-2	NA	CASSPPSTDTQYF	TGTGCCAGCAGCCCCCCCTCCACAGATACGCAGTATTTT
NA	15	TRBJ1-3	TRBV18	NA	CASSPRTASGNTIYF	TGTGCCAGCTCACCTCGGACAGCTTCTGGAAACACCATATATTTT
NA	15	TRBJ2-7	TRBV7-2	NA	CASSLEAARHYEQYF	TGTGCCAGCAGCTTAGAGGCAGCGAGACACTACGAGCAGTACTTC
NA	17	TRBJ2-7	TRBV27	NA	CASSPRGGRQTLYEQYF	TGTGCCAGCAGTCCAAGGGGGGGGCGACAGACACTCTACGAGCAGTACTTC
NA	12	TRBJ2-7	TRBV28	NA	CASSAPGRQQYF	TGTGCCAGCAGTGCCCCGGGTCGCCAGCAGTACTTC
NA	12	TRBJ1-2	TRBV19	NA	CASKSGTYGYTF	TGTGCCAGTAAATCAGGGACCTATGGCTACACCTTC
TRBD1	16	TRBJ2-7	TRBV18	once	CASSPGDRTYSYEQYF	TGTGCCAGCTCACCAGGGGACAGGACCTACTCCTACGAGCAGTACTTC
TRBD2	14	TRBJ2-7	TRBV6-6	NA	CASSYSGATYEQYF	TGTGCCAGCAGTTACAGCGGGGCGACCTACGAGCAGTACTTC
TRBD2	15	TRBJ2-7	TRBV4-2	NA	CASSLRTSGSYEQYF	TGTGCCAGCAGCCTCCGGACTAGCGGCTCCTACGAGCAGTACTTC
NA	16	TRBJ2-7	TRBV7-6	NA	CASSLALNKASYEQYF	TGTGCCAGCAGCTTAGCGTTGAACAAGGCTTCCTACGAGCAGTACTTC